This T cell receptor (beta chain) is drawn from a study of blood T cell repertoires in COVID-19. Authors' data handling: Estimation of nucleated cell counts relied on the amplification of reference gene primers. TCRdb's table, derived via immunoSEQ multiplex PCR, lists solely in-frame clones and lacks some. Clonal size and the V and J genes are those of that table, whereas D and trimming came from the DNA. The sample includes roughly 150,000 clones, approximately 77% of them seen just once. The CDR3 length is 13 residues. After removal of 10 bases from V and 7 bases from J, the junction contained 8 bases not matched to a gene. Germline CDR1 ENHRY, CDR2 SYGVKD.

This TCR was recovered from a woman aged 80 or older with active or convalescent COVID-19. The chain couples TRBV10-3 to TRBJ2-4; 9 bases map to TRBD2. Sequences were obtained from peripheral blood. The CDR3 coding sequence is TGTGCCAGCGGGAGGGGGGGGTGGAACATTCAGTACTTC. Translation gives CASGRGGWNIQYF.